The present TCR beta chain was sequenced within a study of regulatory T cells in long-lasting Graves disease. Germline CDR1 SGHRS, CDR2 YFSETQ. With 1 base removed from V and 4 bases from J, the gap between germline ends came to 14 bases. The length of the CDR3 is 15 residues. Time point meaning: persistent/refractory GD, antithyroid drugs over 5 years with positive TRAb. The TCR library was prepared using RNA isolated from PBMCs. Sequencing libraries for TCR beta were prepared with iRepertoire HTBI primers and Arm-PCR of CDR3 regions. TCRdb independently ran MiXCR on the multiplex PCR reads; one entry per CDR3 protein. Counted here are 420,000 or so distinct CDR3 sequences, around 22% occurring once; the ten biggest clones make up approximately 26%.

The starting material was peripheral blood mononuclear cells (PBMCs), obtained when the disease was refractory, from a patient treated with antithyroid drugs. This receptor was obtained from a female donor with Graves disease. The rearrangement joins TRBV5-1 to TRBJ1-1; D possibly corresponds to TRBD1 (6 bases). CDR3 amino acids: CASSLTGNSGTEAFF. The CDR3 DNA reads as TGCGCCAGCAGCTTGACAGGGAATAGTGGCACTGAAGCTTTCTTT.